Listed below are T cell receptor beta chains from one sample, sequenced in a study of cytomegalovirus exposure and HLA in healthy donors. Data came from immunoSEQ multiplex PCR; TCRdb stores just in-frame clones and leaves some out. The sample shows some 200,000 clones, about 80% of them seen only once. The sample comprised PBMCs. These receptors all stem from a man aged 18 to 35 in good health and CMV-seronegative. Each CDR3 is given with its conserved first and last residue. D genes are given only for firm matches. Only part of the rows carry a size: once, few, many, or a class if the clone is expanded.

clone_size j_call v_call d_call cdr3_aa cdr3_nt
- TRBJ2-7 TRBV7-8 TRBD1 CASSFRQGSYEQYF TGTGCCAGCAGCTTTAGACAGGGTTCATACGAGCAGTACTTC
- TRBJ1-2 TRBV28 - CASTSQAYGYTF TGTGCCAGCACCAGCCAGGCCTATGGCTACACCTTC
- TRBJ1-6 TRBV30 - CAWSVIGILNSPLHF TGTGCCTGGAGTGTAATCGGGATCCTCAATTCACCCCTCCACTTT
- TRBJ1-5 TRBV2 - CASGAQGQNQPQHF TGTGCCAGCGGGGCCCAAGGCCAGAATCAGCCCCAGCATTTT
few TRBJ1-4 TRBV2 TRBD1 CASSVGGQPKLFF TGTGCCAGCAGTGTAGGGGGACAGCCCAAACTGTTTTTT
- TRBJ1-2 TRBV5-4 - CASSLGSLNYGYTF TGTGCCAGCAGCTTGGGGTCACTTAACTATGGCTACACCTTC
few TRBJ2-7 TRBV14 - CASSHPFGGAYEQYF TGTGCCAGCAGCCACCCATTCGGGGGAGCCTACGAGCAGTACTTC
- TRBJ2-5 TRBV6-7 - CASSYSIGRTEKETQYF TGTGCCAGCAGTTACTCGATAGGTAGGACAGAGAAAGAGACCCAGTACTTC
- TRBJ1-6 TRBV19 TRBD1 CASSVETGTGNNSPLHF TGTGCCAGTAGTGTCGAAACCGGGACAGGGAATAATTCACCCCTCCACTTT
- TRBJ2-1 TRBV6-1 TRBD1 CASRGTEGYNEQFF TGTGCCAGCAGGGGGACAGAAGGCTACAATGAGCAGTTCTTC
few TRBJ2-7 TRBV14 - CASSAHYEQYF TGTGCCAGCAGCGCGCACTACGAGCAGTACTTC
- TRBJ1-1 TRBV6-5 - CASSYDTVGMNTEAFF TGTGCCAGCAGTTACGACACAGTGGGTATGAACACTGAAGCTTTCTTT
- TRBJ2-3 TRBV7-3 TRBD2 CASSLAGEDTDTQYF TGTGCCAGCAGCTTGGCGGGAGAGGACACAGATACGCAGTATTTT
- TRBJ2-2 TRBV27 - CASRPSTGKNTGELFF TGTGCCAGCAGACCTTCGACTGGAAAGAACACCGGGGAGCTGTTTTTT
- TRBJ2-7 TRBV27 TRBD2 CASTQRLAGFGSYEQYF TGTGCCAGCACCCAGAGGCTAGCGGGATTTGGATCCTATGAGCAGTACTTC
- TRBJ2-7 TRBV5-1 TRBD1 CASSLGTGGAYEQYF TGCGCCAGCAGCCTCGGGACAGGGGGCGCGTACGAGCAGTACTTC
- TRBJ2-7 TRBV4-2 TRBD2 CASSQDRTSGPYEQYF TGTGCCAGCAGCCAAGACCGGACTAGCGGGCCCTACGAGCAGTACTTC
- TRBJ1-4 TRBV27 - CASSSYPDRTTNEKLFF TGTGCCAGCAGTTCCTACCCGGACAGAACAACTAATGAAAAACTGTTTTTT
few TRBJ1-2 TRBV6-5 TRBD1 CASRPDRGRNYGYTF TGTGCCAGCAGACCTGACAGGGGGCGTAACTATGGCTACACCTTC
few TRBJ2-2 TRBV6-5 - CASSTRLETGELFF TGTGCCAGCAGTACGAGACTAGAGACCGGGGAGCTGTTTTTT
- TRBJ2-3 TRBV6-1 TRBD2 CASSEFASGTKYTQYF TGTGCCAGCAGTGAATTCGCTAGCGGGACTAAATATACGCAGTATTTT
- TRBJ2-7 TRBV7-8 - CASSFAYEQYF TGTGCCAGCAGCTTCGCCTACGAGCAGTACTTC
few TRBJ1-2 TRBV5-1 - CASSLGTPQFYGYTF TGCGCCAGCAGCTTGGGGACACCGCAATTCTATGGCTACACCTTC
many TRBJ2-7 TRBV6-5 TRBD2 CASRFASGVYEQYF TGTGCCAGCAGGTTTGCTAGCGGGGTCTACGAGCAGTACTTC
- TRBJ1-2 TRBV5-6 - CASSTTVAYGYTF TGTGCCAGCAGCACAACAGTGGCCTACGGCTACACCTTC
- TRBJ1-2 TRBV6-6 - CASSVTGSRGYTF TGTGCCAGCAGCGTTACAGGGAGTAGGGGCTACACCTTC
- TRBJ2-5 TRBV5-1 TRBD1 CASSFRTGDQETQYF TGCGCCAGCAGCTTTAGGACAGGGGACCAAGAGACCCAGTACTTC
- TRBJ1-1 TRBV18 - CASSPPNRVNTEAFF TGTGCCAGCTCACCACCAAACAGGGTGAACACTGAAGCTTTCTTT
- TRBJ1-2 TRBV5-1 TRBD1 CASSSQDRRLNGYTF TGCGCCAGCAGCTCCCAGGACAGGAGATTAAATGGCTACACCTTC
- TRBJ2-1 TRBV28 - CASSQIWEAYNEQFF TGTGCCAGCAGCCAAATCTGGGAGGCGTACAATGAGCAGTTCTTC
- TRBJ1-3 TRBV2 TRBD1 CASSEIWTGGNTIYF TGTGCCAGCAGTGAGATCTGGACAGGGGGAAACACCATATATTTT
- TRBJ2-5 TRBV7-3 TRBD2 CASSPVAGVAETQYF TGTGCCAGCAGCCCCGTAGCGGGAGTGGCAGAGACCCAGTACTTC
few TRBJ1-4 TRBV6-1 - CASSGYGLNEKLFF TGTGCCAGCAGTGGGTACGGACTTAATGAAAAACTGTTTTTT
few TRBJ1-2 TRBV2 TRBD1 CASSDRGDYGYTF TGTGCCAGCAGTGACAGGGGGGACTATGGCTACACCTTC
once TRBJ2-1 TRBV7-6 TRBD2 CASSLVVGRLAGGYNEQFF TGTGCCAGCAGCTTAGTCGTTGGCCGACTAGCGGGAGGGTACAATGAGCAGTTCTTC
- TRBJ1-1 TRBV9 - CASSARRGQNTEAFF TGTGCCAGCAGCGCCAGGCGGGGGCAGAACACTGAAGCTTTCTTT
- TRBJ2-3 TRBV5-4 - CASSLADSSTDTQYF TGTGCCAGCAGCTTAGCTGATTCTAGCACAGATACGCAGTATTTT
few TRBJ2-1 TRBV4-1 - CASSLSGGRFSYNEQFF TGCGCCAGCAGCCTTTCGGGTGGGAGGTTCTCCTACAATGAGCAGTTCTTC
- TRBJ2-1 TRBV7-9 TRBD2 CASSLKISLAGDDEQFF TGTGCCAGCAGCTTAAAGATCAGCCTAGCGGGAGACGATGAGCAGTTCTTC
- TRBJ1-4 TRBV30 - CAWTISVGAPTNEKLFF TGTGCCTGGACCATATCAGTAGGGGCCCCAACTAATGAAAAACTGTTTTTT
- TRBJ2-3 TRBV18 - CASSPEMTDTQYF TGTGCCAGCTCACCAGAGATGACAGATACGCAGTATTTT
- TRBJ1-1 TRBV30 TRBD1 CAWSGQGTGEAFF TGTGCCTGGAGTGGACAGGGGACAGGTGAAGCTTTCTTT
- TRBJ2-7 TRBV2 - CASSDRSFSYEQYF TGTGCCAGCAGTGACAGGTCTTTCTCCTACGAGCAGTACTTC
- TRBJ1-2 TRBV9 - CASSTQVYGYTF TGTGCCAGCAGCACACAGGTCTATGGCTACACCTTC
- TRBJ2-2 TRBV28 - CASSLTGALPGELFF TGTGCCAGCAGTTTAACTGGTGCCCTACCCGGGGAGCTGTTTTTT
- TRBJ1-2 TRBV28 - CASSLIQDYGYTF TGTGCCAGCAGCTTAATCCAGGACTATGGCTACACCTTC
once TRBJ2-2 TRBV28 TRBD2 CASSSPGLAGVDNTGELFF TGTGCCAGCAGTTCCCCGGGACTAGCGGGAGTAGATAACACCGGGGAGCTGTTTTTT
- TRBJ2-7 TRBV2 - CASRDGGYEQYF TGTGCCAGCAGGGACGGAGGCTACGAGCAGTACTTC